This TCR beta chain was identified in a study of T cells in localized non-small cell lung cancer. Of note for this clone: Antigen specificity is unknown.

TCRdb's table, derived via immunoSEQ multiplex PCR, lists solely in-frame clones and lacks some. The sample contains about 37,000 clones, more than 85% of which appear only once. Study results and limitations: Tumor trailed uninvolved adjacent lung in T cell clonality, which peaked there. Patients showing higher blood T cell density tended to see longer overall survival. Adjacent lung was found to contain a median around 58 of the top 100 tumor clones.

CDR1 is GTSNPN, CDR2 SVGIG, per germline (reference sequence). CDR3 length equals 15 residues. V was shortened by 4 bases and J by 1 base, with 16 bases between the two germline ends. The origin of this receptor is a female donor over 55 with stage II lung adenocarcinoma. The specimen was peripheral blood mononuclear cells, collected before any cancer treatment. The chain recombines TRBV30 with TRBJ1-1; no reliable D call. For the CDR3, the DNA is TGTGCCTGGAATCCCCCGTGGGCGCCGAACACTGAAGCTTTCTTT. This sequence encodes CAWNPPWAPNTEAFF. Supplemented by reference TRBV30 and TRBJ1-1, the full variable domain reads SQTIHQWPATLVQPVGSPLSLECTVEGTSNPNLYWYRQAAGRGLQLLFYSVGIGQISSEVPQNLSASRPQDRQFILSSKKLLLSDSGFYLCAWNPPWAPNTEAFFGQGTRLTVV.